A single sample gave rise to the 17 T cell receptor beta chains below, sequenced in a study of OX40 agonist ivuxolimab in advanced cancers. The assay was immunoSEQ multiplex PCR, and TCRdb's table has in-frame clones only and misses some. The sample includes around 80,000 clones, about 88% of them seen just once. The sequenced sample was CD4+ or CD8+ T cells sorted from blood, obtained in a trial of the OX40 agonist ivuxolimab. These receptors were taken from an adult with an advanced solid tumor such as melanoma, head and neck, liver or kidney cancer.

The V and J genes are TRBV5-1 and TRBJ2-5; either TRBD1 or TRBD2 may supply D (5 bases each). This CDR3 spans 15 amino acids. Trimming stripped 4 bases from V and 0 bases from J, with 13 bases between. Germline V lookup: CDR1 SGHRS, CDR2 YFSETQ. Written as DNA, the CDR3 is TGCGCCAGCAGCCCTGTGACGGGACACCAAGAGACCCAGTACTTC. Its protein is CASSPVTGHQETQYF.

This chain links TRBV11-2 with TRBJ2-5, with TRBD2 identical over 8 bases. Germline CDR1 reads SGHAT; CDR2 reads FQNNGV. After removal of 6 bases from V and 5 bases from J, the junction contained 20 bases not matched to a gene. The CDR3 is made up of 18 amino acids. The CDR3 here is CASRGHGASGFSGETQYF. The CDR3 DNA is TGTGCCAGCAGAGGTCATGGGGCTAGCGGGTTTTCGGGGGAGACCCAGTACTTC.

The V and J genes are TRBV7-6 and TRBJ2-7, with 7 positions matching TRBD2. The ends lost 3 bases at V and 0 bases at J; junction bases unmatched: 2. The V gene's germline CDR1 is SGHVS and CDR2 FNYEAQ. The CDR3 consists of 14 residues. The CDR3 here is CASSFGGSSYEQYF. CDR3 in DNA: TGTGCCAGCAGCTTCGGGGGGAGCTCCTACGAGCAGTACTTC.

This rearrangement joins TRBV12-5 to TRBJ2-4, with D perhaps being TRBD1 or TRBD2 (5 bases each). CDR1 and CDR2 (germline): LGHNT, FRNRAP. This CDR3 has 18 amino acids. Trimming shortened V by 6 bases and J by 3 bases, and 24 bases separated the two germline ends. Written as DNA, the CDR3 is TGTGCTAGTGGAAATTACTATTCGGGGCGATCCTTCAAAAACATTCAGTACTTC. Protein sequence: CASGNYYSGRSFKNIQYF.

The chain has TRBV5-4 and TRBJ1-2; D uncertain. The germline gives CDR1 SGHNT, CDR2 YYREEE (reference sequence). CDR3 length: 13 residues. The V gene lost 4 bases and the J gene lost 3 bases, with 10 bases spanning the gap. Written as DNA, the CDR3 is TGTGCCAGCAGCAAGGACGGCCACTATGGCTACACCTTC. Protein: CASSKDGHYGYTF.

The rearrangement uses TRBV7-8 and TRBJ2-7; 7 bases match TRBD2. Germline loops: CDR1 SGHVS, CDR2 FQNEAQ. This CDR3 contains 15 residues. V shed 6 bases and J 3 bases; nucleotides not matched to a gene: 11. The CDR3 here is CASSFQEGGVYEQYF. The CDR3 coding sequence is TGTGCCAGCAGTTTTCAGGAGGGAGGGGTCTACGAGCAGTACTTC.

The V gene is TRBV5-4, the J gene TRBJ2-4, with D possibly being TRBD2 (7 bases). This CDR3 comprises 15 residues. V lost 5 bases to trimming and J lost 3 bases, with 15 bases between them. Germline V CDR1 and CDR2: SGHNT, YYREEE (reference sequence). Here the CDR3 reads CASSPRGGNKNIQYF. The CDR3 DNA is TGTGCCAGCAGTCCGAGGGGGGGTAACAAAAACATTCAGTACTTC. Filled out from reference TRBV5-4 and TRBJ2-4, the complete variable domain reads ETGVTQSPTHLIKTRGQQVTLRCSSQSGHNTVSWYQQALGQGPQFIFQYYREEENGRGNFPPRFSGLQFPNYSSELNVNALELDDSALYLCASSPRGGNKNIQYFGAGTRLSVL.

The genes are TRBV2 and TRBJ1-1, with D unresolved. The CDR3 runs 13 residues. Between the trimmed V and J ends, which lost 6 bases and 0 bases, there was a span of 8 bases. CDR1 and CDR2 (germline): SNHLY, FYNNEI. The CDR3 coding sequence is TGTGCCAGCAGGTTACCAGTGAACACTGAAGCTTTCTTT. Its protein product is CASRLPVNTEAFF.

The V call is TRBV4-1, the J call TRBJ2-2; no reliable D call. V gave up 4 bases and J gave up 8 bases, with 14 bases separating them. Germline CDR1 and CDR2: MGHRA and YSYEKL. The CDR3 runs to 14 residues. The CDR3 DNA reads as TGCGCCAGCAGCCCGCCCGGGCTTTCGGGGGAGCTGTTTTTT. Encoded protein: CASSPPGLSGELFF.

The rearrangement uses TRBV2 and TRBJ2-3; D is uncertain. Germline V gene data show CDR1 as SNHLY and CDR2 as FYNNEI. Trimming took 5 bases from V and 4 from J, leaving 10 bases between them. This CDR3 is 13 amino acids long. The CDR3 bases are TGTGCCAGCAGTTTGGACGGTGCAGATACGCAGTATTTT. It encodes CASSLDGADTQYF.

The rearrangement joins TRBV2 to TRBJ2-3; perhaps TRBD2 as D (6 bases). CDR1 is SNHLY, CDR2 FYNNEI, per germline. Trimming removed 6 bases at V and 6 bases at J, with 16 bases between. This CDR3 comprises 14 residues. CDR3 region: CASRETWGLDTQYF. CDR3 sequence (DNA): TGTGCCAGCAGGGAGACCTGGGGACTTGATACGCAGTATTTT.

The chain links TRBV5-1 to TRBJ2-3; 7 positions agree with TRBD2. V shed 4 bases and J 6 bases; nucleotides not matched to a gene: 11. Germline-derived CDR1 and CDR2 are SGHRS and YFSETQ. CDR3 size: 15 residues. The CDR3: CASSLAQRGRDTQYF. The CDR3 DNA is TGCGCCAGCAGCCTCGCGCAGCGGGGCCGGGATACGCAGTATTTT.

In this sample, this clone turned up once. CDR3 protein: CASSLAGTGNSGNTIYF. The CDR3, as DNA: TGTGCCAGCAGCTTAGCGGGGACAGGGAACTCTGGAAACACCATATATTTT. The chain employs TRBV7-2 and TRBJ1-3; 9 bases fit TRBD1. The CDR3 covers 17 residues. Germline V lookup: CDR1 SGHTA, CDR2 FQGNSA. The junction had 3 bases not matched to a gene; V was cut back by 0 bases and J by 0 bases.

V is TRBV19 and J is TRBJ1-1, with D hard to call. V lost 4 bases, J lost 5 bases, and 11 bases lay in between. The CDR3 covers 13 residues. In germline, CDR1 is LNHDA, CDR2 SQIVND (reference sequence). The CDR3 DNA reads as TGTGCCAGTAGTAGGGAGCGGGGAACTGAAGCTTTCTTT. Its translation is CASSRERGTEAFF.

The chain is built from TRBV9 and TRBJ2-1; 7 positions match TRBD2. V was clipped by 3 bases and J by 4 bases; unmatched bases: 13. CDR1 SGDLS and CDR2 YYNGEE come from the germline V gene. The CDR3 has 17 residues. CDR3 sequence reads: CASSARSRRGGYNEQFF. The CDR3 bases are TGTGCCAGCAGCGCTCGCTCCCGGCGGGGAGGGTACAATGAGCAGTTCTTC.

The genes are TRBV4-1 and TRBJ2-1, with 10 bases lining up with TRBD1. The V segment lost 4 bases and the J segment 2 bases; nucleotides outside the gene matches: 5. CDR1 is MGHRA and CDR2 is YSYEKL in the germline V gene. This CDR3 contains 16 residues. CDR3 coding DNA: TGCGCCAGCAGCCGGACCGGACAGGGGGCCTACAATGAGCAGTTCTTC. Amino acids: CASSRTGQGAYNEQFF.

This rearrangement joins TRBV7-9 to TRBJ1-1, with a possible D match to TRBD1 (5 bases). The CDR3 has 12 amino acids. Trimming shortened V by 7 bases and J by 6 bases, and 12 bases separated the two germline ends. Germline V CDR1 and CDR2: SEHNR, FQNEAQ (reference sequence). The CDR3 nucleotides read TGTGCCAGCATCGTTAGGGGCGCTGAAGCTTTCTTT. Translating it yields CASIVRGAEAFF.